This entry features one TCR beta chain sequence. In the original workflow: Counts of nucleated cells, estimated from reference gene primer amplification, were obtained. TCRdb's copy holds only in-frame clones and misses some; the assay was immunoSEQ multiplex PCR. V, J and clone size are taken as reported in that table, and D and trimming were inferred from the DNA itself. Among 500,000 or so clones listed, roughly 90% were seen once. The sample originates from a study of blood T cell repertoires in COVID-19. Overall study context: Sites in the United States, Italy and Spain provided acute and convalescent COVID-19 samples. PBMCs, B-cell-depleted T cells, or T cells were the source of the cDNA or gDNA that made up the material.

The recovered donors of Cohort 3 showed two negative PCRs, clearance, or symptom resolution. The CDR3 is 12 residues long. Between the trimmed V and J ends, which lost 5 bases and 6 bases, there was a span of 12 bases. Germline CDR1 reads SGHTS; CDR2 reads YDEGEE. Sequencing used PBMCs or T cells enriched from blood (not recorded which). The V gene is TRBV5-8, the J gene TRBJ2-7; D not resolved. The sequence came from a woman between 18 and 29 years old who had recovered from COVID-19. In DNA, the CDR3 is TGTGCCAGCAGTTGGCCGGGTCTCGAGCAGTACTTC. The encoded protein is CASSWPGLEQYF.